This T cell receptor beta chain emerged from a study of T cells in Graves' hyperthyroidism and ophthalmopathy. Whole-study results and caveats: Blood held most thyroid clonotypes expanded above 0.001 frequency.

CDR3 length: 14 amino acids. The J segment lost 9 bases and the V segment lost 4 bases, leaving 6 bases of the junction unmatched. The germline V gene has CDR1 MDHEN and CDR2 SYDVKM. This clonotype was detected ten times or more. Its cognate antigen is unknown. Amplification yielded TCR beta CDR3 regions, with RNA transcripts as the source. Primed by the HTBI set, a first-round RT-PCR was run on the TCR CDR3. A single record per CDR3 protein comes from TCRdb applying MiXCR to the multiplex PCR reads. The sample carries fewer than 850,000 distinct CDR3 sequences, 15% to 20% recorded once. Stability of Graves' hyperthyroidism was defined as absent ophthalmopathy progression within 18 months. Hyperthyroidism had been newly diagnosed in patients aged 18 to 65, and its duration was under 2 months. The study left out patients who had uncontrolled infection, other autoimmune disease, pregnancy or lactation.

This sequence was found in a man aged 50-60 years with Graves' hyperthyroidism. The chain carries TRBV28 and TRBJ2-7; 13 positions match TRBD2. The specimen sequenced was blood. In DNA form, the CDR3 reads TGTGCCAGCAGTTCGGGACTAGCGGGATATGGGCAGTACTTC. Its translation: CASSSGLAGYGQYF. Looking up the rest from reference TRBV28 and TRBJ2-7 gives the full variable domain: DVKVTQSSRYLVKRTGEKVFLECVQDMDHENMFWYRQDPGLGLRLIYFSYDVKMKEKGDIPEGYSVSREKKERFSLILESASTNQTSMYLCASSSGLAGYGQYFGPGTRLTVT.